The 27 T cell receptor beta chains below were found in one sample sequenced in a study of STAT5B mutations in CD4+ large granular lymphocyte leukemia. The repertoire was sequenced with immunoSEQ multiplex PCR; TCRdb's copy has only in-frame clones and lacks some. The data hold 25,000 to 35,000 clones, with 71% observed a single time. The sample comprised CD4+ T cells from blood buffy coats. The source is a human donor in good health.

The chain combines TRBV28 with TRBJ2-2; 7 bases are shared with TRBD2. CDR3 length equals 14 residues. Germline CDR1 is MDHEN and CDR2 is SYDVKM. Trimming removed 9 bases from V and 2 bases from J; junction bases left unmatched: 6. The CDR3 sequence is CASGGEANTGELFF. The CDR3 nucleotides are TGTGCCAGTGGGGGGGAAGCAAACACCGGGGAGCTGTTTTTT.

This chain connects TRBV5-5 to TRBJ2-3; D might be TRBD1 or TRBD2, each matching 5 bases. CDR3 length: 17 residues. The germline V and J ends were trimmed by 0 bases and 1 base, with 15 bases remaining between them. Germline lookup yields CDR1 SGHKS and CDR2 YYEKEE (reference sequence). CDR3 bases: TGTGCCAGCAGCTTGGCCGTAGGGATGGGGGGCACAGATACGCAGTATTTT. Translation gives CASSLAVGMGGTDTQYF.

This clone was detected only once. The CDR3, as DNA: TGTGCCTGGGGGCCAGGGGTTGACTATGGCTACACCTTC. This encodes CAWGPGVDYGYTF. The V and J genes are TRBV30 and TRBJ1-2, with D perhaps TRBD1 (6 bases). The CDR3 is 13 amino acids. V dropped 5 bases and J dropped 3 bases, with 13 bases sitting between them. The germline V gene has CDR1 GTSNPN and CDR2 SVGIG (reference sequence). The full variable domain, its missing parts supplied by reference TRBV30 and TRBJ1-2, is SQTIHQWPATLVQPVGSPLSLECTVEGTSNPNLYWYRQAAGRGLQLLFYSVGIGQISSEVPQNLSASRPQDRQFILSSKKLLLSDSGFYLCAWGPGVDYGYTFGSGTRLTVV.

The V and J genes are TRBV7-9 and TRBJ1-4, with 10 bases lining up with TRBD1. CDR3 length: 15 amino acids. The V segment lost 2 bases and the J segment 6 bases; nucleotides outside the gene matches: 3. Germline V lookup: CDR1 SEHNR, CDR2 FQNEAQ (reference sequence). The CDR3 here is CASSLKGQGYEKLFF. CDR3 DNA: TGTGCCAGCAGCTTAAAGGGACAGGGGTATGAAAAACTGTTTTTT. Drawing the rest from reference TRBV7-9 and TRBJ1-4, the complete variable domain is DTGVSQNPRHKITKRGQNVTFRCDPISEHNRLYWYRQTLGQGPEFLTYFQNEAQLEKSRLLSDRFSAERPKGSFSTLEIQRTEQGDSAMYLCASSLKGQGYEKLFFGSGTQLSVL.

In its sample, this clone was seen a few times. The chain is built from TRBV2 and TRBJ1-1, with 9 bases that match TRBD1. The CDR3 totals 16 residues. The V and J ends lost 6 bases and 4 bases, in that order; junction bases with no gene match: 12. Germline V CDR1 and CDR2: SNHLY, FYNNEI. The CDR3, as DNA: TGTGCCAGCAGACAAATGATGACAGGGGGTGGCACTGAAGCTTTCTTT. Protein sequence: CASRQMMTGGGTEAFF.

The gene calls are TRBV19 and TRBJ2-1, with D uncertain. Germline V lookup: CDR1 LNHDA, CDR2 SQIVND (reference sequence). The CDR3 runs to 16 residues. Trimming left V 1 base short and J 0 bases short, with 10 bases between. Here the CDR3 reads CASSIVGTSSYNEQFF. The CDR3 bases are TGTGCCAGTAGTATAGTGGGCACCAGCTCCTACAATGAGCAGTTCTTC.

This clone was observed a few times. CDR3 loop: CASTQMGGTGELFF. CDR3 nucleotide sequence: TGTGCCAGCACCCAGATGGGGGGCACCGGGGAGCTGTTTTTT. This chain links TRBV2 with TRBJ2-2; D perhaps matches TRBD2 (6 bases). V shed 7 bases and J shed 4 bases, with 13 bases lying between them. Looked up from germline, CDR1 is SNHLY and CDR2 is FYNNEI. The CDR3 is made up of 14 amino acids.

The chain carries TRBV19 and TRBJ1-4, with D unclear. This CDR3 contains 15 residues. V lost 4 bases to trimming and J lost 4 bases, with 13 bases between them. Germline values: CDR1 LNHDA, CDR2 SQIVND (reference sequence). As DNA, the CDR3 is TGTGCCAGTAGTAAGACCGGGTCCCTTAATGAAAAACTGTTTTTT. Residues: CASSKTGSLNEKLFF.

The chain couples TRBV30 to TRBJ2-3; D not certain. Germline CDR1 and CDR2: GTSNPN and SVGIG (reference sequence). Trimming pared 0 bases from V and 2 bases from J, leaving 3 bases between. The CDR3 is made up of 12 amino acids. This chain's CDR3 is CAWSVLTDTQYF. CDR3 bases: TGTGCCTGGAGTGTACTCACAGATACGCAGTATTTT.

This chain uses TRBV30 with TRBJ1-1; D not resolved. The V end lost 2 bases, the J end lost 1 base, and 8 bases lay between the germline ends. The germline V gene encodes CDR1 GTSNPN and CDR2 SVGIG (reference sequence). The CDR3 totals 13 residues. CDR3 DNA: TGTGCCTGGAGTTACGCCTCGAACACTGAAGCTTTCTTT. This encodes CAWSYASNTEAFF.

This chain connects TRBV7-2 to TRBJ2-1, with D tentatively TRBD2 (6 bases). Germline V gene sequence: CDR1 SGHTA, CDR2 FQGNSA. The ends were cut back, 1 base at V and 14 bases at J, with 9 bases in the middle. CDR3 length: 11 amino acids. CDR3 nucleotide sequence: TGTGCCAGCAGCTTAGGTTGGGGGGAGTTCTTC. Its translation is CASSLGWGEFF. The complete variable domain, with remaining parts taken from reference TRBV7-2 and TRBJ2-1, reads GAGVSQSPSNKVTEKGKDVELRCDPISGHTALYWYRQSLGQGLEFLIYFQGNSAPDKSGLPSDRFSAERTGGSVSTLTIQRTQQEDSAVYLCASSLGWGEFFGPGTRLTVL.

This chain uses TRBV7-2 with TRBJ2-5; TRBD2 is a possible D gene (6 bases). Germline CDR1 is SGHTA and CDR2 is FQGNSA. The CDR3 consists of 15 residues. The ends were cut back, 4 bases at V and 6 bases at J, with 18 bases in the middle. CDR3 sequence (DNA): TGTGCCAGCAGCTCCCCCAGCGAGGGAGGAAAGACCCAGTACTTC. Translated: CASSSPSEGGKTQYF.

The CDR3, as DNA: TGCAGCGCACGGCGGCAGGGACAGCCCCAGCATTTT. This translates into CSARRQGQPQHF. V and J are TRBV29-1 and TRBJ1-5, with D possibly being TRBD1 (5 bases). The CDR3 consists of 12 residues. Germline values: CDR1 SQVTM, CDR2 ANQGSEA. V was pared by 7 bases and J by 7 bases, with 14 bases between.

The CDR3 reads CASSLKIYEQYF. CDR3 bases: TGTGCCAGCTCACTGAAGATCTACGAGCAGTACTTC. This chain joins TRBV18 and TRBJ2-7; D remains ambiguous. Trimming removed 4 bases at V and 3 bases at J, with 7 bases between. The CDR3 is made up of 12 amino acids. Germline V gene sequence: CDR1 KGHSH, CDR2 LQKENI.

The J gene is TRBJ2-2, the V gene TRBV2; 9 bases line up with TRBD1. V lost 6 bases to trimming and J lost 4 bases; unmatched junction nucleotides: 9. This CDR3 spans 16 amino acids. Germline CDR1 and CDR2: SNHLY and FYNNEI. Written as DNA, the CDR3 is TGTGCCAGCAGCCTCCCGGGACAGGGTATCACCGGGGAGCTGTTTTTT. Protein sequence: CASSLPGQGITGELFF.

Worth noting for this clone: At one of its ends the junction is not consistent with the germline gene, which may arise from a read error. This chain joins TRBV6-6 and TRBJ2-5; weak D call: TRBD2 (6 bases). The CDR3 is 15 residues long. Germline CDR1 reads MNHNY; CDR2 reads SVGAGI (reference sequence). The CDR3 bases are TGTGCCGGCAGTTATAGAGCTAGCGACGTAGAGACCCAGTACTTC. As protein: CAGSYRASDVETQYF.

The chain carries TRBV11-3 and TRBJ1-1; the match to TRBD1 covers 8 bases. The CDR3 contains 14 residues. V gave up 5 bases and J gave up 3 bases; unmatched junction bases: 5. Germline CDR1 and CDR2: SGHNT and YENEEA. The chain's CDR3 is CASSKEQGDTEAFF. The CDR3 coding sequence is TGTGCCAGCAGCAAAGAACAGGGGGACACTGAAGCTTTCTTT.

The V gene is TRBV6-5, the J gene TRBJ2-3, with 7 nucleotides matching TRBD2. V shed 2 bases, J shed 1 base, and the junction held 3 bases outside the gene matches. Germline CDR1 and CDR2: MNHEY and SVGAGI. The CDR3 loop spans 15 amino acids. The CDR3 here is CASSYGRGGTDTQYF. CDR3 DNA sequence: TGTGCCAGCAGTTACGGTCGGGGGGGCACAGATACGCAGTATTTT.

The gene calls are TRBV2 and TRBJ2-2; D perhaps matches TRBD1 (6 bases). The V gene's germline CDR1 is SNHLY and CDR2 FYNNEI. Trimming shortened V by 8 bases and J by 2 bases, and 9 bases separated the two germline ends. CDR3 length: 13 residues. The CDR3 coding sequence is TGTGCCAGCTCCGGGACAAACACCGGGGAGCTGTTTTTT. Encoded protein: CASSGTNTGELFF.

V is TRBV6-6 and J is TRBJ1-4; no definite D call. Germline CDR1 and CDR2: MNHNY and SVGAGI (reference sequence). Trimming left V 6 bases short and J 4 bases short, with 9 bases between. CDR3 length equals 13 residues. The CDR3 sequence: CASRLSDNEKLFF. In nucleotides, the CDR3 is TGTGCCAGCAGACTAAGTGATAATGAAAAACTGTTTTTT.

The rearrangement links TRBV19 to TRBJ1-5; a possible D gene is TRBD1 (5 bases). There are 15 residues in the CDR3. CDR1 is LNHDA and CDR2 is SQIVND in the germline V gene (reference sequence). Trimming stripped 2 bases from V and 2 bases from J, with 10 bases between. In DNA, the CDR3 is TGTGCCAGTAGTATAAAGGGGCCTGGCAATCAGCCCCAGCATTTT. Amino acids: CASSIKGPGNQPQHF. The full variable domain, in which reference TRBV19 and TRBJ1-5 provide the parts outside the CDR3, is DGGITQSPKYLFRKEGQNVTLSCEQNLNHDAMYWYRQDPGQGLRLIYYSQIVNDFQKGDIAEGYSVSREKKESFPLTVTSAQKNPTAFYLCASSIKGPGNQPQHFGDGTRLSIL.

The chain recombines TRBV9 with TRBJ2-3; D tentatively fits TRBD1 or TRBD2 (5 bases each). CDR3 size: 16 residues. CDR1 and CDR2 from the germline V gene are SGDLS and YYNGEE. Deletions cut 4 bases from V and 6 bases from J, with 21 bases between. The CDR3 DNA is TGTGCCAGCAGCCCCCACTCCGGGACCATCTCGGATACGCAGTATTTT. This gives the protein CASSPHSGTISDTQYF.

The chain carries TRBV2 and TRBJ2-2, with 7 bases lining up with TRBD1. CDR3 size: 14 residues. Looked up from germline, CDR1 is SNHLY and CDR2 is FYNNEI. J was trimmed by 2 bases and V by 6 bases; bases with no gene match: 3. The CDR3 DNA follows: TGTGCCAGCAGGGGGGACAGTAACACCGGGGAGCTGTTTTTT. It encodes CASRGDSNTGELFF.

The chain joins TRBV7-6 to TRBJ2-7; TRBD1 is a possible D gene (6 bases). Trimming removed 1 base at V and 5 bases at J, with 15 bases between. The CDR3 loop spans 15 amino acids. Germline CDR1 reads SGHVS; CDR2 reads FNYEAQ. The CDR3 region has the DNA TGTGCCAGCAGCTTAGATGGGACACTCGGCAACGAGCAGTACTTC. The encoded protein is CASSLDGTLGNEQYF.

The rearrangement joins TRBV2 to TRBJ1-5; 7 nucleotides agree with TRBD1. The germline V gene has CDR1 SNHLY and CDR2 FYNNEI. This CDR3 comprises 14 residues. J lost 3 bases, V lost 4 bases, and 3 bases had no gene match. The CDR3 region has the DNA TGTGCCAGCAGTGGGCAGGGGGACAATCAGCCCCAGCATTTT. Translating it yields CASSGQGDNQPQHF.

The J gene is TRBJ2-5, the V gene TRBV6-5, with TRBD2 matching 12 bases. From germline, CDR1 is MNHEY and CDR2 SVGAGI. CDR3 length: 15 amino acids. With V trimmed by 2 bases and J by 7 bases, 5 bases remained unmatched. The DNA of the CDR3 is TGTGCCAGCAGTTACGCTAGCGGGGGGGCGGGGACCCAGTACTTC. This translates into CASSYASGGAGTQYF.

The chain links TRBV28 to TRBJ1-1; D ambiguous. V lost 7 bases and J lost 4, with 13 bases in between. Germline V CDR1 and CDR2: MDHEN, SYDVKM. This CDR3 comprises 13 residues. In DNA, the CDR3 is TGTGCCAGCACTCCAGGCACCCTCACTGAAGCTTTCTTT. This gives the protein CASTPGTLTEAFF. Complete variable domain (other parts from reference TRBV28 and TRBJ1-1): DVKVTQSSRYLVKRTGEKVFLECVQDMDHENMFWYRQDPGLGLRLIYFSYDVKMKEKGDIPEGYSVSREKKERFSLILESASTNQTSMYLCASTPGTLTEAFFGQGTRLTVV.